These 12 T cell receptor beta chains share one sample of origin, sequenced in a study of blood T cell repertoires in COVID-19. TCRdb's table, derived via immunoSEQ multiplex PCR, lists solely in-frame clones and lacks some. The table has about 180,000 clones, approximately 88% seen once. Specimen: peripheral blood. The receptors shown here come from a woman aged 40 to 55 with COVID-19, enrolled during active disease.

The J gene is TRBJ2-5, the V gene TRBV19; tentatively, D is TRBD1 (5 bases). This CDR3 comprises 15 residues. Germline CDR1 reads LNHDA; CDR2 reads SQIVND (reference sequence). Trimming removed 0 bases from V and 5 bases from J, with 13 bases in between. The CDR3 loop reads CASSIDLGRAETQYF. The CDR3 coding sequence is TGTGCCAGTAGTATAGATCTCGGCAGGGCGGAGACCCAGTACTTC.

V gene TRBV6-5 combines with J gene TRBJ1-4; D gene ambiguous. Trimming left V 6 bases short and J 5 bases short, with 10 bases between. The V gene's germline CDR1 is MNHEY and CDR2 SVGAGI. The CDR3 spans 13 residues. The CDR3 sequence is CASSVVRNEKLFF. CDR3 bases: TGTGCCAGCAGCGTAGTGAGGAATGAAAAACTGTTTTTT.

The rearrangement links TRBV27 to TRBJ2-7; 7 bases align to TRBD2. The junction had 2 bases not matched to a gene; V was cut back by 6 bases and J by 0 bases. The length of the CDR3 is 13 residues. Germline CDR1 reads MNHEY; CDR2 reads SMNVEV (reference sequence). The CDR3 sequence: CASSLADSYEQYF. The CDR3 DNA follows: TGTGCCAGCAGCCTAGCGGACTCCTACGAGCAGTACTTC.

The chain's CDR3 is CASSEAYGNSYNEQFF. The CDR3 DNA reads TGTGCCAGCAGTGAAGCGTACGGGAACTCCTACAATGAGCAGTTCTTC. The chain combines TRBV6-1 with TRBJ2-1; possibly TRBD2 for D (5 bases). The V end was cut by 0 bases, the J end by 0 bases, with 9 bases between. Germline V gives CDR1 MNHNS, CDR2 SASEGT. This CDR3 comprises 16 residues.

The V call is TRBV27, the J call TRBJ1-1; the match to TRBD1 covers 8 bases. The CDR3 has 15 residues. CDR1 MNHEY and CDR2 SMNVEV come from the germline V gene (reference sequence). V lost 5 bases and J lost 0; bases outside the gene matches: 5. The CDR3 sequence: CASSTGQALNTEAFF. CDR3 bases: TGTGCCAGCAGTACGGGACAGGCGTTGAACACTGAAGCTTTCTTT.

The J gene is TRBJ1-2, the V gene TRBV19; tentative D call: TRBD1 (5 bases). The V gene lost 4 bases and the J gene lost 8 bases, with 23 bases spanning the gap. CDR1 is LNHDA and CDR2 is SQIVND in the germline V gene (reference sequence). This CDR3 is 16 amino acids long. The CDR3 nucleotides are TGTGCCAGTAGTACTCTCACCCTCCTGACAGCGTGGGGCTACACCTTC. The encoded protein is CASSTLTLLTAWGYTF. Based on the CDR3 plus reference TRBV19 and TRBJ1-2, the full variable domain is DGGITQSPKYLFRKEGQNVTLSCEQNLNHDAMYWYRQDPGQGLRLIYYSQIVNDFQKGDIAEGYSVSREKKESFPLTVTSAQKNPTAFYLCASSTLTLLTAWGYTFGSGTRLTVV.

The chain couples TRBV28 to TRBJ1-5, with 10 nucleotides matching TRBD1. Losses at the gene ends were 2 bases for V and 2 bases for J; bases not matched to a gene: 3. The germline gives CDR1 MDHEN, CDR2 SYDVKM. This CDR3 spans 16 amino acids. CDR3 loop: CASSLRGTGGNQPQHF. DNA of the CDR3: TGTGCCAGCAGTTTAAGGGGGACAGGGGGCAATCAGCCCCAGCATTTT. Based on the CDR3 plus reference TRBV28 and TRBJ1-5, the full variable domain is DVKVTQSSRYLVKRTGEKVFLECVQDMDHENMFWYRQDPGLGLRLIYFSYDVKMKEKGDIPEGYSVSREKKERFSLILESASTNQTSMYLCASSLRGTGGNQPQHFGDGTRLSIL.

The genes are TRBV7-9 and TRBJ2-7; TRBD2 agrees at 14 bases. V gave up 3 bases and J gave up 2 bases; unmatched junction bases: 0. The CDR3 totals 15 residues. Germline V gives CDR1 SEHNR, CDR2 FQNEAQ (reference sequence). This chain's CDR3 is CASSLTSGRAYEQYF. The CDR3 nucleotides read TGTGCCAGCAGCTTGACTAGCGGGAGGGCCTACGAGCAGTACTTC.

V gene TRBV5-1 combines with J gene TRBJ1-1, with D uncertain. V was shortened by 0 bases and J by 0 bases, with 12 bases between the two germline ends. This CDR3 is 16 amino acids long. Looked up from germline, CDR1 is SGHRS and CDR2 is YFSETQ. CDR3 coding DNA: TGCGCCAGCAGCTTGGAGAGGCAGATCTTGAACACTGAAGCTTTCTTT. It codes for CASSLERQILNTEAFF.

The CDR3 DNA sequence: TGTGCCACCACACTGGGACAGGGTATCGCTTTTAATTACGAGCAGTACTTC. The encoded protein is CATTLGQGIAFNYEQYF. This rearrangement joins TRBV21-1 to TRBJ2-7; the table's D call TRBD1 went unverified against the DNA. TRBV21-1 is listed as a pseudogene. The CDR3 spans 17 residues.

V gene TRBV24-1 combines with J gene TRBJ2-2, with no clear D. This CDR3 is 16 amino acids long. Germline lookup yields CDR1 KGHDR and CDR2 SFDVKD. Trimming pared 0 bases from V and 0 bases from J, leaving 7 bases between. This chain's CDR3 is CATSDLPTANTGELFF. The DNA for the CDR3 is TGTGCCACCAGTGATTTGCCTACAGCGAACACCGGGGAGCTGTTTTTT.

V gene TRBV28 combines with J gene TRBJ1-6; 10 nucleotides line up with TRBD1. CDR3 length: 15 amino acids. Germline CDR1 is MDHEN and CDR2 is SYDVKM. Trimming cost V 3 bases and J 10 bases; bases outside gene matches: 6. CDR3 in amino acids: CASSFQGQGSSPLHF. Here the CDR3 DNA reads TGTGCCAGCAGTTTCCAGGGACAGGGGTCCTCACCCCTCCACTTT.